These 25 T cell receptor beta chains were sequenced from one sample in a study of Graves' ophthalmopathy and Graves' hyperthyroidism. Amplification of the TCR beta CDR3 regions used RNA transcripts (as template). HTBI-primed RT-PCR formed the first round, and a multiplex PCR formed the second. TCRdb reprocessed the multiplex PCR reads with MiXCR, giving one entry per CDR3 protein. The table includes around 670,000 distinct CDR3 sequences, around 40% detected once. What was sequenced was peripheral blood. The receptor source for this set is an adult man with Graves' ophthalmopathy.

About this clonotype: An end of the junction does not agree with germline; a read error may underlie this. The chain recombines TRBV11-2 with TRBJ2-6; 9 bases are shared with TRBD2. In germline, CDR1 is SGHAT, CDR2 FQNNGV. CDR3 size: 14 residues. CDR3 DNA: TGTGCCAGCAGCGTAGGCGGGGGGGCCTACGTCCTGACTTTC. Amino acid sequence: CASSVGGGAYVLTF.

The chain couples TRBV2 to TRBJ2-5, with a tentative D call TRBD1 (5 bases). Germline V gene sequence: CDR1 SNHLY, CDR2 FYNNEI. This CDR3 comprises 15 residues. V was trimmed by 6 bases and J by 5 bases, leaving 19 bases between them. CDR3 sequence reads: CASSVEAGLAETQYF. The DNA for the CDR3 is TGTGCCAGCAGCGTAGAAGCAGGGTTGGCGGAGACCCAGTACTTC.

This clonotype has at least ten counts. The rearrangement links TRBV7-2 to TRBJ2-6; 7 nucleotides align to TRBD1. CDR1 is SGHTA and CDR2 is FQGNSA in the germline V gene. This CDR3 has 17 amino acids. J gave up 0 bases and V 4 bases, and 6 bases lay outside the gene matches. The DNA of the CDR3 is TGTGCCAGCAGCTCGACAGGGCCCAGCTCTGGGGCCAACGTCCTGACTTTC. Residues: CASSSTGPSSGANVLTF.

This clonotype was recorded at least ten times. The J gene is TRBJ2-6, the V gene TRBV25-1, with D possibly matching TRBD2 (5 bases). Between the trimmed V and J ends, which lost 0 bases and 0 bases, there was a span of 15 bases. The CDR3 totals 19 residues. Germline V gene lookup returns CDR1 MGHDK and CDR2 SYGVNS. The CDR3 loop reads CASSEYFMMGDSGANVLTF. CDR3 in DNA: TGTGCCAGCAGTGAATACTTTATGATGGGAGACTCTGGGGCCAACGTCCTGACTTTC.

There are a few counts of this clonotype. The chain is built from TRBV20-1 and TRBJ1-2; D unresolved. The CDR3 contains 14 residues. Germline V CDR1 and CDR2: DFQATT, SNEGSKA (reference sequence). V lost 6 bases to trimming and J lost 8 bases, with 22 bases between them. In DNA, the CDR3 is TGCAGTGCCACAACAAGAGGGTTTCTGCAAGGCTACACCTTC. Translated: CSATTRGFLQGYTF.

The sample holds a few counts of this clonotype. The rearrangement uses TRBV10-3 and TRBJ2-1, with D possibly matching TRBD1 (6 bases). The CDR3 is 14 amino acids. V was shortened by 0 bases and J by 8 bases, with 11 bases between the two germline ends. CDR1 is ENHRY, CDR2 SYGVKD, per germline. This CDR3 is CAISESGGEDEQFF. In DNA, the CDR3 is TGTGCCATCAGTGAGTCAGGGGGAGAGGATGAGCAGTTCTTC.

This clonotype appeared many times. CDR3 DNA sequence: TGTGCCGCCCGAAACACTACGAACACTGAAGCTTTCTTT. It yields the protein CAARNTTNTEAFF. The V gene is TRBV19, the J gene TRBJ1-1; no clear D. V was cut by 11 bases and J by 1 base, with 14 bases left in between. The germline CDR1 and CDR2 sequences are LNHDA and SQIVND (reference sequence). This CDR3 contains 13 residues.

This clonotype showed up just a few times. The chain couples TRBV15 to TRBJ2-1; a possible D gene is TRBD2 (5 bases). This CDR3 contains 15 residues. Trimming removed 1 base from V and 2 bases from J, with 9 bases in between. Germline CDR1 reads LNHNV; CDR2 reads YYDKDF (reference sequence). In nucleotides, the CDR3 is TGTGCCACCAGCAGAGGGACTGGAACCTACAATGAGCAGTTCTTC. Protein: CATSRGTGTYNEQFF.

The V and J genes are TRBV25-1 and TRBJ1-2; a weak D match, TRBD1 (5 bases). CDR1 and CDR2 (germline): MGHDK, SYGVNS. V lost 6 bases and J 4 bases, leaving 12 bases between the germline ends. The CDR3 runs 13 residues. Written as DNA, the CDR3 is TGTGCCAGCAGACTCATGGGGGGCTATGGCTACACCTTC. As protein: CASRLMGGYGYTF.

In this sample, this clonotype turned up many times. V usage is TRBV12-3 or TRBV12-4 and J usage is TRBJ2-5; perhaps TRBD2 as D (6 bases). This CDR3 region has 15 residues. V lost 6 bases to trimming and J lost 5 bases, with 19 bases between them. The CDR3 nucleotides read TGTGCCAGCAGCCTCTCTGGTCGGGGGTTGGAGACCCAGTACTTC. Encoded protein: CASSLSGRGLETQYF.

This chain connects TRBV5-1 to TRBJ2-2; D perhaps matches TRBD1 (5 bases). Per the germline V gene, CDR1 is SGHRS and CDR2 is YFSETQ. The V end lost 4 bases, the J end lost 1 base, and 8 bases lay between the germline ends. The CDR3 runs to 14 residues. The CDR3 here is CASSDGQNTGELFF. The CDR3 DNA follows: TGCGCCAGCAGCGATGGACAGAACACCGGGGAGCTGTTTTTT.

This rearrangement joins TRBV12-3 or TRBV12-4 to TRBJ1-2; D gene unclear. V was shortened by 5 bases and J by 7 bases, with 14 bases between the two germline ends. There are 13 residues in the CDR3. The CDR3 DNA reads TGTGCCAGCAGTCAACAGAAGTCGGGTGGCTACACCTTC. Translated, it gives CASSQQKSGGYTF.

This clonotype appeared a few times. This chain connects TRBV7-9 to TRBJ1-2; TRBD1 aligns across 8 bases. This CDR3 is built from 14 residues. Trimming cost V 0 bases and J 6 bases; bases outside gene matches: 3. Per the germline V gene, CDR1 is SEHNR and CDR2 is FQNEAQ (reference sequence). The CDR3 DNA reads as TGTGCCAGCAGCTTAGCCCTGACAGGGGATGGCTACACCTTC. Protein product: CASSLALTGDGYTF.

This clonotype was detected ten times or more. CDR3 sequence reads: CASSLAVAGNTIYF. DNA of the CDR3: TGTGCCAGCAGCTTAGCAGTGGCTGGAAACACCATATATTTT. This chain uses TRBV7-9 with TRBJ1-3; D not certain. Germline V gene data show CDR1 as SEHNR and CDR2 as FQNEAQ (reference sequence). The V gene lost 0 bases and the J gene lost 2 bases, with 5 bases spanning the gap. The CDR3 covers 14 residues.

The chain employs TRBV7-9 and TRBJ2-5, with D tentatively TRBD2 (5 bases). Germline-derived CDR1 and CDR2 are SEHNR and FQNEAQ (reference sequence). V lost 5 bases and J 3 bases, leaving 10 bases between the germline ends. CDR3 length equals 13 residues. The CDR3 nucleotides are TGTGCCAGCAGCGAAGCGGAAGAAGAGACCCAGTACTTC. Translated, it gives CASSEAEEETQYF.

This clonotype showed up many times. The V and J genes are TRBV7-3 and TRBJ1-4; D gene ambiguous. Germline V gives CDR1 SGHTA, CDR2 FQGTGA. V shed 5 bases and J shed 6 bases, with 19 bases lying between them. This CDR3 has 16 amino acids. CDR3 nucleotide sequence: TGTGCCAGCAGCCCCCGACGGGGAACTTCATATGAAAAACTGTTTTTT. Translation: CASSPRRGTSYEKLFF. Looking up the rest from reference TRBV7-3 and TRBJ1-4 gives the full variable domain: GAGVSQTPSNKVTEKGKYVELRCDPISGHTALYWYRQSLGQGPEFLIYFQGTGAADDSGLPNDRFFAVRPEGSVSTLKIQRTERGDSAVYLCASSPRRGTSYEKLFFGSGTQLSVL.

This clonotype came up many times. The chain is built from TRBV10-3 and TRBJ2-6, with a tentative D call TRBD1 (6 bases). Germline CDR1 is ENHRY and CDR2 is SYGVKD. The ends were cut back, 6 bases at V and 3 bases at J, with 18 bases in the middle. CDR3 length: 17 residues. The CDR3: CAISRQVSTRGANVLTF. The CDR3 coding sequence is TGTGCCATCAGCCGACAGGTTTCAACTCGTGGGGCCAACGTCCTGACTTTC.

The chain has TRBV13 and TRBJ1-1; D gene uncertain. The length of the CDR3 is 18 residues. Trimming cost V 0 bases and J 0 bases, with 17 bases left between them. Germline V CDR1 and CDR2: PRHDT, FYEKMQ (reference sequence). Written as DNA, the CDR3 is TGTGCCAGCAGCTTAGGCCTTTCTCTGGCAGGAATGAACACTGAAGCTTTCTTT. Its protein is CASSLGLSLAGMNTEAFF.

This clonotype was seen at least ten times. The DNA of the CDR3 is TGCAGTGCTAGAGTGGACAGGGATGCCTACACCTTC. It yields the protein CSARVDRDAYTF. The J gene is TRBJ1-2, the V gene TRBV20-1, with TRBD1 matching 8 bases. The CDR3 totals 12 residues. The ends lost 1 base at V and 10 bases at J; junction bases unmatched: 5. Germline lookup yields CDR1 DFQATT and CDR2 SNEGSKA (reference sequence).

This clonotype turned up a few times. This chain uses TRBV9 with TRBJ1-6, with 8 bases matching TRBD1. Germline CDR1 and CDR2: SGDLS and YYNGEE. The CDR3 loop spans 14 amino acids. The V gene end was trimmed by 4 bases and the J gene end by 7 bases; junction bases not matched to a gene: 4. The CDR3 is CASSHTGGNSPLHF. The CDR3 DNA follows: TGTGCCAGCAGCCACACAGGGGGGAATTCACCCCTCCACTTT.

This clonotype occurred many times. This rearrangement joins TRBV7-2 to TRBJ2-5, with D unclear. The germline gives CDR1 SGHTA, CDR2 FQGNSA. The V gene lost 2 bases and the J gene lost 5 bases, with 9 bases spanning the gap. The CDR3 extends over 13 amino acids. The CDR3 nucleotides are TGTGCCAGCAGCTTAACTTCGATCGAGACCCAGTACTTC. Amino acid sequence: CASSLTSIETQYF.

This clonotype has just one count. The chain links TRBV25-1 to TRBJ2-7; 8 bases agree with TRBD1. Germline assignment: CDR1 MGHDK and CDR2 SYGVNS. This CDR3 spans 14 amino acids. J was trimmed by 5 bases and V by 6 bases; bases with no gene match: 9. Here the CDR3 DNA reads TGTGCCAGCAGCTCGACAGGGGCCCACCACGAGCAGTACTTC. The encoded protein is CASSSTGAHHEQYF.

This clonotype came up once. This rearrangement joins TRBV29-1 to TRBJ1-4; 7 nucleotides line up with TRBD1. V lost 6 bases, J lost 7 bases, and 8 bases stayed unmatched. The CDR3 is 13 amino acids. Germline V lookup: CDR1 SQVTM, CDR2 ANQGSEA. CDR3 bases: TGCAGCGTCGCCCCCGGGACAGCTGAAAAACTGTTTTTT. Its translation: CSVAPGTAEKLFF.

V usage is TRBV7-9 and J usage is TRBJ2-2; 10 nucleotides match TRBD1. Germline V gene data show CDR1 as SEHNR and CDR2 as FQNEAQ (reference sequence). V gave up 4 bases and J gave up 5 bases; unmatched junction bases: 4. The CDR3 loop spans 15 amino acids. CDR3 nucleotide sequence: TGTGCCAGCAGCTCCGGGACAGGGGATACCGGGGAGCTGTTTTTT. Amino acid sequence: CASSSGTGDTGELFF. The complete variable domain, with remaining parts taken from reference TRBV7-9 and TRBJ2-2, reads DTGVSQNPRHKITKRGQNVTFRCDPISEHNRLYWYRQTLGQGPEFLTYFQNEAQLEKSRLLSDRFSAERPKGSFSTLEIQRTEQGDSAMYLCASSSGTGDTGELFFGEGSRLTVL.

Many counts were recorded for this clonotype. J is TRBJ1-4 and V is TRBV19, with 7 bases that match TRBD1. V trimming: 5 bases; J trimming: 5 bases; junction bases outside the gene matches: 5. The germline V gene has CDR1 LNHDA and CDR2 SQIVND (reference sequence). The CDR3 has 14 residues. CDR3 residues: CASSADRSNEKLFF. The DNA for the CDR3 is TGTGCCAGTAGTGCGGACAGGTCAAATGAAAAACTGTTTTTT.